Sequencing of this T cell receptor beta chain was carried out in a study of early T cells in non-severe SARS-CoV-2 infection. Study information: Chains were not paired, and sequencing was done on bulk RNA from unsorted whole blood. General study findings and limits: VDJdb matching skewed toward anti-spike CD8 responses, missing private and CD4 specificities.

This clonotype came up many times. Its specificity is not known. V lost 1 base to trimming and J lost 7 bases; unmatched junction nucleotides: 1. In germline, CDR1 is SQVTM, CDR2 ANQGSEA. The CDR3 totals 13 residues. As part of library construction, unique molecular identifiers were attached to individual cDNA molecules. A single record per CDR3 protein comes from TCRdb applying MiXCR to the 5' RACE reads. The sample contains 90,000 to 120,000 distinct CDR3 sequences, about 12% of which appear only once. The clonotype comes from an adult who was a healthcare worker with PCR-confirmed SARS-CoV-2 infection or an uninfected control (not recorded which). This chain connects TRBV29-1 to TRBJ2-2; TRBD1 agrees at 9 bases. The material sequenced was whole blood. This CDR3 is CSVEGDRDGELFF. The CDR3 DNA follows: TGCAGCGTTGAAGGGGACAGGGACGGGGAGCTGTTTTTT.